This T cell receptor (beta chain) was profiled in a study of vaccination and CD4 T cells after COVID-19. Study-level points and caveats: The median proportion of reactive clones detected only post-vaccination in convalescent patients was approximately 90%.

Treatment indicated: approximately 11-day PBMC culture with coronavirus spike peptide pools or control peptides (ViraFEST assay). Sequencing of DNA taken from cultured CD4+ T cells relied on the Oncomine TCR Beta short-read assay. TCRdb reanalysed the PCR reads using MiXCR and keeps one entry per CDR3 protein. This sample has fewer than 12,000 distinct CDR3 sequences, with about a third found just once. With 0 bases removed from V and 4 bases from J, the gap between germline ends came to 16 bases. This CDR3 contains 16 residues. Germline values: CDR1 MNHNS, CDR2 SASEGT. About this clonotype: As yet, its antigen is unknown.

The chain has TRBV6-1 and TRBJ2-7; D is perhaps TRBD2 (5 bases). The TCR sequence derives from a human donor who had recovered from COVID-19. The sample taken for sequencing was CD4+ T cells from blood, cultured in vitro. CDR3 protein: CASSEASANRGYEQYF. In nucleotides, the CDR3 is TGTGCCAGCAGTGAAGCTTCGGCTAACCGGGGTTACGAGCAGTACTTC.